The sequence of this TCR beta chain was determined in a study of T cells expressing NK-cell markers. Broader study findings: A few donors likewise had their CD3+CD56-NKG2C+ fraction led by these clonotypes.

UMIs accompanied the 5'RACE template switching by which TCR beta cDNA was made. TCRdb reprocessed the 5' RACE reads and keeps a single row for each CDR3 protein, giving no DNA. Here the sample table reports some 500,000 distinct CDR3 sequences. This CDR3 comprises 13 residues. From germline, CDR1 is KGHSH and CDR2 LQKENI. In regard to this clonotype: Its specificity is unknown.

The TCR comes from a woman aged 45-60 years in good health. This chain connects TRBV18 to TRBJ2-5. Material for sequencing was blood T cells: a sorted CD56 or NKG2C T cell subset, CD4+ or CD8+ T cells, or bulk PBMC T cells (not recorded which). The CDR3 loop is CASSPFLRETQYF.